The T cell receptor (beta chain) under discussion was sequenced for a study of T-cell memory formation after mild COVID-19. This clonotype has a handful of counts. cDNA libraries for TCR alpha and TCR beta, carrying sample barcodes and UMIs, came from 5'RACE with constant-segment primers. TCRdb reprocessed the 5' RACE reads with MiXCR, giving one entry per CDR3 protein. The sample shows 90,000 to 120,000 distinct CDR3 sequences, 15% to 20% of them seen only once. V was cut by 4 bases and J by 7 bases, with 13 bases left in between. Germline-derived CDR1 and CDR2 are DFQATT and SNEGSKA (reference sequence). The length of the CDR3 is 12 residues.

Sequencing was carried out using PBMCs or a T cell subset sorted from them (not recorded which). V is TRBV20-1 and J is TRBJ1-1, with D unclear. The receptor was derived from a man aged 18 to 30 who had mild COVID-19 (a few samples of this study predate the infection). Cell type and time point are not known. This CDR3 reads CSAIGRGFEAFF. In nucleotides, the CDR3 is TGCAGTGCTATCGGTAGAGGCTTTGAAGCTTTCTTT.